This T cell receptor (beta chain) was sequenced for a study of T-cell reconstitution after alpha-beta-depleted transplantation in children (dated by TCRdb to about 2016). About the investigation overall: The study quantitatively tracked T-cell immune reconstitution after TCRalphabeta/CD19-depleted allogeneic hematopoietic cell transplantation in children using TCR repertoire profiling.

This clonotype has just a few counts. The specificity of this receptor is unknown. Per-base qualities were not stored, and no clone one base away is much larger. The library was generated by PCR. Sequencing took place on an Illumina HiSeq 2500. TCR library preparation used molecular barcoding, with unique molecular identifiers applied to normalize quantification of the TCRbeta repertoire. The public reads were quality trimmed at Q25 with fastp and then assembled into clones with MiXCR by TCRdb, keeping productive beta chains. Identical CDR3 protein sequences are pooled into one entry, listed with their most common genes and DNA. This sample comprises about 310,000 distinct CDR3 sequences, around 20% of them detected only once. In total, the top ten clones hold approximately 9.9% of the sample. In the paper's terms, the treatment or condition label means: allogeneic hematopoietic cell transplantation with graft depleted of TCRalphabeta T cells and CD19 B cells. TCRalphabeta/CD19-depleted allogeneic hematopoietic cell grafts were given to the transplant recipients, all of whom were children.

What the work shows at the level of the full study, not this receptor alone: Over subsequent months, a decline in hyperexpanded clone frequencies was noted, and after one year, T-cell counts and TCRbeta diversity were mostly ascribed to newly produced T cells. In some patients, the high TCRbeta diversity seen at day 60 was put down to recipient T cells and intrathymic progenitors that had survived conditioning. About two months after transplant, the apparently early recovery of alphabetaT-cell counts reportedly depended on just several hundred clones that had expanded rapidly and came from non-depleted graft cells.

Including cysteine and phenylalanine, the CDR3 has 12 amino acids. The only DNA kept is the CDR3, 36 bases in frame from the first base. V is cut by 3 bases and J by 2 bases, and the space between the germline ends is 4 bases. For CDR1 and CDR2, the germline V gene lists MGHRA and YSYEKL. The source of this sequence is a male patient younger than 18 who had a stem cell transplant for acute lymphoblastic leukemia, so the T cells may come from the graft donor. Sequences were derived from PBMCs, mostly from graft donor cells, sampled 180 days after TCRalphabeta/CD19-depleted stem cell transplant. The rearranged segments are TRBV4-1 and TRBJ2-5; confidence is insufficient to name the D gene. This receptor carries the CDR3 CASSQFQETQYF. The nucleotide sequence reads TGCGCCAGCAGCCAGTTTCAAGAGACCCAGTACTTC.